Listed below are T cell receptor beta chains from one sample, sequenced in a study of blood T cell repertoires in COVID-19. Clones were sequenced by immunoSEQ multiplex PCR, and TCRdb holds only the in-frame ones, with some missing. The sample shows under 300,000 clones, approximately 85% of them seen only once. The material sequenced was peripheral blood. These receptors originate from a woman between 65 and 79 years old with acute or convalescent COVID-19. Both conserved end residues are part of each CDR3. D genes are given only for firm matches. Expanded clones get a size class; other rows say once, few or many, or leave the size out.

cdr3_length: 15
clone_size: NA
v_call: TRBV6-5
j_call: TRBJ1-6
d_call: NA
cdr3_nt: TGTGCCAGCAGTAAAAACCCAGGGGAAAATTCACCCCTCCACTTT
cdr3_aa: CASSKNPGENSPLHF

cdr3_length: 15
clone_size: NA
v_call: TRBV19
j_call: TRBJ1-2
d_call: TRBD1
cdr3_nt: TGTGCCAGTAGTATCGCCTTGACAGGGGGCTATGGCTACACCTTC
cdr3_aa: CASSIALTGGYGYTF

cdr3_length: 13
clone_size: NA
v_call: TRBV28
j_call: TRBJ2-7
d_call: NA
cdr3_nt: TGTGCCAGCAGTCCGGGGGGCGGGTACGAGCAGTACTTC
cdr3_aa: CASSPGGGYEQYF

cdr3_length: 13
clone_size: NA
v_call: TRBV5-4
j_call: TRBJ2-2
d_call: NA
cdr3_nt: TGTGCCAGCAGTTCGGGTGGGTCCGGGGAGCTGTTTTTT
cdr3_aa: CASSSGGSGELFF

cdr3_length: 13
clone_size: NA
v_call: TRBV20-1
j_call: TRBJ1-2
d_call: NA
cdr3_nt: TGCAGTGCTAGTCTGGAATTGGCAGGCGGCTACACCTTC
cdr3_aa: CSASLELAGGYTF

cdr3_length: 11
clone_size: NA
v_call: TRBV29-1
j_call: TRBJ2-5
d_call: NA
cdr3_nt: TGCAGCGGGACTGTCCAAGAGACCCAGTACTTC
cdr3_aa: CSGTVQETQYF

cdr3_length: 14
clone_size: NA
v_call: TRBV7-2
j_call: TRBJ2-1
d_call: NA
cdr3_nt: TGTGCCAGCAGCCCCGACAGCACCTACAATGAGCAGTTCTTC
cdr3_aa: CASSPDSTYNEQFF

cdr3_length: 13
clone_size: NA
v_call: TRBV2
j_call: TRBJ1-1
d_call: NA
cdr3_nt: TGTGCCAGCAGTGGAGCCTTAAACACTGAAGCTTTCTTT
cdr3_aa: CASSGALNTEAFF

cdr3_length: 14
clone_size: NA
v_call: TRBV27
j_call: TRBJ2-7
d_call: TRBD1
cdr3_nt: TGTGCCAGCAGTTTCAGTCCAGGGGGCTACGAGCAGTACTTC
cdr3_aa: CASSFSPGGYEQYF

cdr3_length: 14
clone_size: NA
v_call: TRBV27
j_call: TRBJ2-5
d_call: TRBD2
cdr3_nt: TGTGCCAGCAGTACCAGACTAGCTGGAGAGACCCAGTACTTC
cdr3_aa: CASSTRLAGETQYF

cdr3_length: 15
clone_size: NA
v_call: TRBV5-4
j_call: TRBJ1-6
d_call: TRBD1
cdr3_nt: TGTGCCAGCAGCTCAGGGGGAATGGGTAATTCACCCCTCCACTTT
cdr3_aa: CASSSGGMGNSPLHF

cdr3_length: 14
clone_size: NA
v_call: TRBV5-1
j_call: TRBJ2-7
d_call: NA
cdr3_nt: TGCGCCAGCAGCTTGGGTGTACAGGGCCACGAGCAGTACTTC
cdr3_aa: CASSLGVQGHEQYF

cdr3_length: 16
clone_size: once
v_call: TRBV27
j_call: TRBJ1-5
d_call: TRBD1
cdr3_nt: TGTGCCAGCAGTTTCCAGGGGGGAGACTTCAATCAGCCCCAGCATTTT
cdr3_aa: CASSFQGGDFNQPQHF

cdr3_length: 15
clone_size: NA
v_call: TRBV21-1
j_call: TRBJ2-7
d_call: NA
cdr3_nt: TGTGCCAGCAGAAAAGGGGACAGGGTTTTGCGCGAGCAGTACTTC
cdr3_aa: CASRKGDRVLREQYF

cdr3_length: 16
clone_size: NA
v_call: TRBV3-1/TRBV3-2
j_call: TRBJ2-1
d_call: TRBD2
cdr3_nt: TGTGCCAGCAGCCACGGTACTAGCGGGGGTTACAATGAGCAGTTCTTC
cdr3_aa: CASSHGTSGGYNEQFF

cdr3_length: 14
clone_size: once
v_call: TRBV19
j_call: TRBJ2-3
d_call: TRBD2
cdr3_nt: TGTGCCAGTAGTGTTCCGGCGGGGGAAGATACGCAGTATTTT
cdr3_aa: CASSVPAGEDTQYF

cdr3_length: 12
clone_size: NA
v_call: TRBV29-1
j_call: TRBJ1-2
d_call: NA
cdr3_nt: TGCAGCGTGGACAGCAGCAACTATGGCTACACCTTC
cdr3_aa: CSVDSSNYGYTF

cdr3_length: 20
clone_size: NA
v_call: TRBV5-1
j_call: TRBJ2-6
d_call: TRBD2
cdr3_nt: TGCGCCAGCAGCTTCCCACTCGGACTAGCGGGGTTCTCTGGGGCCAACGTCCTGACTTTC
cdr3_aa: CASSFPLGLAGFSGANVLTF

cdr3_length: 16
clone_size: NA
v_call: TRBV15
j_call: TRBJ1-1
d_call: NA
cdr3_nt: TGTGCCACCAGCAGAGATCGGGGACTCGACTGGATTGAAGCTTTCTTT
cdr3_aa: CATSRDRGLDWIEAFF

cdr3_length: 15
clone_size: NA
v_call: TRBV7-3
j_call: TRBJ2-7
d_call: TRBD2
cdr3_nt: TGTGCCAGCAGCTCACCGGGACTAGGGCAAGACGAGCAGTACTTC
cdr3_aa: CASSSPGLGQDEQYF

cdr3_length: 13
clone_size: NA
v_call: TRBV5-1
j_call: TRBJ2-5
d_call: NA
cdr3_nt: TGCGCCAGCAGCCTGGACCAGGGGGAGACCCAGTACTTC
cdr3_aa: CASSLDQGETQYF

cdr3_length: 17
clone_size: NA
v_call: TRBV10-3
j_call: TRBJ2-5
d_call: TRBD2
cdr3_nt: TGTGCCATCAGTGCGGGACTAGCGGGGGGGCCGGTCGAGACCCAGTACTTC
cdr3_aa: CAISAGLAGGPVETQYF

cdr3_length: 16
clone_size: NA
v_call: TRBV3-1/TRBV3-2
j_call: TRBJ2-7
d_call: NA
cdr3_nt: TGTGCCAGCAGCCAAGCCGGAGGGGGCGGACGGTACGAGCAGTACTTC
cdr3_aa: CASSQAGGGGRYEQYF

cdr3_length: 16
clone_size: NA
v_call: TRBV18
j_call: TRBJ2-1
d_call: TRBD2
cdr3_nt: TGTGCCAGCTCACCACCGGGAGCGGGGCGGCGCAATGAGCAGTTCTTC
cdr3_aa: CASSPPGAGRRNEQFF

cdr3_length: 16
clone_size: NA
v_call: TRBV19
j_call: TRBJ1-3
d_call: TRBD1
cdr3_nt: TGTGCCAGTAGTATAGTGCAGGGGGCCGCTGGAAACACCATATATTTT
cdr3_aa: CASSIVQGAAGNTIYF

cdr3_length: 13
clone_size: few
v_call: TRBV12-3/TRBV12-4
j_call: TRBJ1-5
d_call: NA
cdr3_nt: TGTGCCAGCAGTTTAGCGCGGGATCAGCCCCAGCATTTT
cdr3_aa: CASSLARDQPQHF

cdr3_length: 16
clone_size: NA
v_call: TRBV5-8
j_call: TRBJ2-7
d_call: TRBD1
cdr3_nt: TGTGCCAGCAGCTTGATAAATGGACAGGGAACCTACGAGCAGTACTTC
cdr3_aa: CASSLINGQGTYEQYF

cdr3_length: 13
clone_size: once
v_call: TRBV10-3
j_call: TRBJ1-5
d_call: NA
cdr3_nt: TGTGCCATCTCCGCAGGGGAAGGCCAGCCCCAGCATTTT
cdr3_aa: CAISAGEGQPQHF

cdr3_length: 14
clone_size: NA
v_call: TRBV2
j_call: TRBJ2-1
d_call: NA
cdr3_nt: TGTGCCAGCAGTCAGAACTCGAAGGGGAATGAGCAGTTCTTC
cdr3_aa: CASSQNSKGNEQFF

cdr3_length: 13
clone_size: NA
v_call: TRBV7-8
j_call: TRBJ2-3
d_call: NA
cdr3_nt: TGTGCCAGTCTTGGGCGGGAAAGAGGTACGCAGTATTTT
cdr3_aa: CASLGRERGTQYF

cdr3_length: 16
clone_size: NA
v_call: TRBV18
j_call: TRBJ2-6
d_call: NA
cdr3_nt: TGTGCCAGCTCATTCAGACAGGTCTCTGGGGCCAACGTCCTGACTTTC
cdr3_aa: CASSFRQVSGANVLTF

cdr3_length: 17
clone_size: NA
v_call: TRBV2
j_call: TRBJ1-5
d_call: TRBD1
cdr3_nt: TGTGCCAGCAGGGCCGGGACAGGGGGTTATAGCAATCAGCCCCAGCATTTT
cdr3_aa: CASRAGTGGYSNQPQHF

cdr3_length: 14
clone_size: NA
v_call: TRBV11-2
j_call: TRBJ1-6
d_call: TRBD1
cdr3_nt: TGTGCCAGCAGCAAGAACAGGGGCGACTCACCCCTCCACTTT
cdr3_aa: CASSKNRGDSPLHF

cdr3_length: 18
clone_size: once
v_call: TRBV18
j_call: TRBJ1-4
d_call: NA
cdr3_nt: TGTGCCAGCTCAACGTTTTACGGATCCCCCTCGACTGGTGAAAAACTGTTTTTT
cdr3_aa: CASSTFYGSPSTGEKLFF

cdr3_length: 15
clone_size: NA
v_call: TRBV7-2
j_call: TRBJ2-7
d_call: NA
cdr3_nt: TGTGCCAGCAGCTCAGGCAGGCTCGTTTCCTACGAGCAGTACTTC
cdr3_aa: CASSSGRLVSYEQYF

cdr3_length: 14
clone_size: NA
v_call: TRBV7-6
j_call: TRBJ1-2
d_call: NA
cdr3_nt: TGTGCCAGCAGCTCTTTGAGGGAGGGCTATGGCTACACCTTC
cdr3_aa: CASSSLREGYGYTF

cdr3_length: 15
clone_size: NA
v_call: TRBV25-1
j_call: TRBJ1-3
d_call: NA
cdr3_nt: TGTGCCAGCAGTGAAGGGATACAGGCCGGAAACACCATATATTTT
cdr3_aa: CASSEGIQAGNTIYF

cdr3_length: 14
clone_size: NA
v_call: TRBV18
j_call: TRBJ1-2
d_call: NA
cdr3_nt: TGTGCCAGCTCACCCTCCGGGAGCTCGAATGGCTACACCTTC
cdr3_aa: CASSPSGSSNGYTF

cdr3_length: 18
clone_size: NA
v_call: TRBV2
j_call: TRBJ1-2
d_call: NA
cdr3_nt: TGTGCCAGCAGTGGTGGCGAAAGGTCGAGGGGGTCCCTCTATGGCTACACCTTC
cdr3_aa: CASSGGERSRGSLYGYTF

cdr3_length: 15
clone_size: NA
v_call: TRBV4-1
j_call: TRBJ2-7
d_call: NA
cdr3_nt: TGCGCCAGCAGCCAAGATGAATGGGGCCTCGGGGAGCAGTACTTC
cdr3_aa: CASSQDEWGLGEQYF

cdr3_length: 15
clone_size: NA
v_call: TRBV6-5
j_call: TRBJ1-5
d_call: TRBD1
cdr3_nt: TGTGCCAGCAGTTACGGACAGGGTAGAGGGCAGCCCCAGCATTTT
cdr3_aa: CASSYGQGRGQPQHF

cdr3_length: 14
clone_size: NA
v_call: TRBV7-8
j_call: TRBJ2-7
d_call: TRBD1
cdr3_nt: TGTGCCAGCAGCTCCTGGGGGACAGCATACGAGCAGTACTTC
cdr3_aa: CASSSWGTAYEQYF

cdr3_length: 14
clone_size: NA
v_call: TRBV6-5
j_call: TRBJ1-2
d_call: NA
cdr3_nt: TGTGCCAGCAGCCAAGGGGGGGGAACCTATGGCTACACCTTC
cdr3_aa: CASSQGGGTYGYTF

cdr3_length: 15
clone_size: NA
v_call: TRBV4-1
j_call: TRBJ1-2
d_call: TRBD1
cdr3_nt: TGCGCCAGCACCTCGACAGGGTACGCTAACTATGGCTACACCTTC
cdr3_aa: CASTSTGYANYGYTF

cdr3_length: 17
clone_size: few
v_call: TRBV18
j_call: TRBJ1-1
d_call: NA
cdr3_nt: TGTGCCAGCTCACCACCTCTCCGGACAACCACCGCCACTGAAGCTTTCTTT
cdr3_aa: CASSPPLRTTTATEAFF

cdr3_length: 12
clone_size: NA
v_call: TRBV19
j_call: TRBJ1-1
d_call: NA
cdr3_nt: TGTGCCAGTAGTATAGAGGGGCGTGAAGCTTTCTTT
cdr3_aa: CASSIEGREAFF

cdr3_length: 14
clone_size: NA
v_call: TRBV6-5
j_call: TRBJ1-2
d_call: TRBD1
cdr3_nt: TGTGCCAGCAGAGAGACAGGGTATCCTGGTGGCTACACCTTC
cdr3_aa: CASRETGYPGGYTF

cdr3_length: 13
clone_size: NA
v_call: TRBV5-1
j_call: TRBJ2-7
d_call: TRBD1
cdr3_nt: TGCGCCAGCAGCTTGGAGGCAGGGGGCGAGCAGTACTTC
cdr3_aa: CASSLEAGGEQYF

cdr3_length: 12
clone_size: once
v_call: TRBV7-8
j_call: TRBJ2-7
d_call: TRBD1
cdr3_nt: TGTGCCAGCAGCCCGGACAGGTTGGGGCAGTACTTC
cdr3_aa: CASSPDRLGQYF

cdr3_length: 15
clone_size: NA
v_call: TRBV7-9
j_call: TRBJ2-7
d_call: TRBD2
cdr3_nt: TGTGCCAGCAGCACGAGCGGGGGGGAAACCTACGAGCAGTACTTC
cdr3_aa: CASSTSGGETYEQYF

cdr3_length: 15
clone_size: NA
v_call: TRBV7-8
j_call: TRBJ1-5
d_call: NA
cdr3_nt: TGTGCCAGCAGCACGGGGGGGATAGGGAATCAGCCCCAGCATTTT
cdr3_aa: CASSTGGIGNQPQHF